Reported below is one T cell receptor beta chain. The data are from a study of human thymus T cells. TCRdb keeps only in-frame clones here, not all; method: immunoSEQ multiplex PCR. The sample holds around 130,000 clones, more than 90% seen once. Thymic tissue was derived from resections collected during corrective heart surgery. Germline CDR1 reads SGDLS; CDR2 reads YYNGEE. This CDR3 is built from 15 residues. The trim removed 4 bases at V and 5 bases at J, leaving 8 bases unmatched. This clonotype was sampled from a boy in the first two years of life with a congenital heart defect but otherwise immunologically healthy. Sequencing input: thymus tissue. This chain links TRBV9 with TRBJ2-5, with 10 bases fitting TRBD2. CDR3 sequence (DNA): TGTGCCAGCAGCTTAGCGGGGGGTAGAAGGGAGACCCAGTACTTC. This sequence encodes CASSLAGGRRETQYF.